This T cell receptor beta chain was captured by sequencing in a study of tumor-infiltrating lymphocytes in primary liver carcinoma. Study-wide results and limits: Only about 7-24% of top clones appeared in all five tumor regions.

From unsorted bulk tissue weighing roughly 18-30 mg, DNA and RNA were co-extracted. Chronic HBV infection, untreated so far, was present in the patients. Looked up from germline, CDR1 is KGHDR and CDR2 is SFDVKD. The CDR3 spans 13 residues. Total RNA (approximately 0.5 ug) served as template for TCR beta cDNA synthesis primed by a constant-region primer. Three nested multiplex PCR rounds, a slightly modified ARM-PCR method, built the TCR beta libraries. For roughly 11 cycles apiece, the opening two PCR rounds ran with TRBV1-TRBV30 forward primers and a C-beta reverse primer. One entry per CDR3 protein, called by TCRdb with MiXCR from the multiplex PCR reads. Of tens of thousands of distinct CDR3 sequences in the sample, 55% to 85% were seen once. This clonotype was observed a few times. Its specificity is not known. Just one base apart from a much larger clone, this may be a read error.

The sequencing input was liver tumor tissue from sampling region 1. Subset reported: tumor region T1, superior pole. The TCR sequence derives from a man aged 40-50 years with primary liver carcinoma and hepatitis B virus infection. V and J are TRBV24-1 and TRBJ1-1; no clear D gene. The CDR3 sequence: CVTSAPSGTEAFF. CDR3 DNA sequence: TGTGTCACCAGTGCTCCGTCTGGGACTGAAGCTTTCTTT.